The clone carrying this TCR beta chain was seen at least ten times. These data originate in a study of regulatory T cells in long-lasting Graves disease. Time point in this sample: newly diagnosed GD, antithyroid drugs for less than 3 months. The authors made the TCR library using RNA they extracted from PBMCs. HTBI primers from iRepertoire and Arm-PCR of CDR3 regions yielded the TCR beta libraries. From the multiplex PCR reads, TCRdb called clonotypes with MiXCR, one entry per CDR3 protein. Of roughly 610,000 distinct CDR3 sequences listed, about 15% are singletons. Trimming cost V 4 bases and J 7 bases, with 20 bases left between them. This CDR3 spans 15 amino acids. Per germline, CDR1 SGHTA and CDR2 FQGNSA. This sample also belongs to another study, concerning T cells in Graves' hyperthyroidism and ophthalmopathy.

The sample in question was peripheral blood mononuclear cells (PBMCs), obtained at new diagnosis, from a patient treated with antithyroid drugs. The sequence came from a woman aged 25 to 39 with Graves disease. The genes are TRBV7-2 and TRBJ2-7; weak D call: TRBD2 (6 bases). CDR3 sequence reads: CASSSRGWDIEEQYF. CDR3 nucleotide sequence: TGTGCCAGCAGCTCACGGGGGTGGGATATCGAGGAGCAGTACTTC.